The 25 T cell receptor beta chains below come from one sample, sequenced in a study of T cell responses to AZD1222 COVID-19 vaccine. Method: immunoSEQ multiplex PCR; TCRdb's copy keeps in-frame clones and lacks some. The repertoire holds approximately 25,000 clones, with 92% as singletons. Sequences were derived from peripheral blood, sampled 28 days after the second AZD1222 dose. The origin of the receptors is an adult who received the AZD1222 COVID-19 vaccine.

This clone was counted once. This sequence joins TRBV6-2 or TRBV6-3 and TRBJ2-2; D is unresolved. The germline gives CDR1 MNHEY, CDR2 SVGEGT. V was trimmed by 3 bases and J by 6 bases, leaving 17 bases between them. The CDR3 is made up of 16 amino acids. The CDR3 loop reads CASSYNSLVSAGELFF. DNA of the CDR3: TGTGCCAGCAGTTATAACTCCCTTGTGTCAGCCGGGGAGCTGTTTTTT.

This chain uses TRBV19 with TRBJ1-1; 8 bases align to TRBD1. CDR3 length equals 14 residues. Germline V lookup: CDR1 LNHDA, CDR2 SQIVND (reference sequence). The V and J ends lost 5 bases and 11 bases, in that order; junction bases with no gene match: 13. In DNA, the CDR3 is TGTGCCAGTAGTGCCGCCTATGGACAGGGATGGGCTTTCTTT. This translates into CASSAAYGQGWAFF.

The V call is TRBV7-2, the J call TRBJ1-6; D is unresolved. The germline CDR1 and CDR2 sequences are SGHTA and FQGNSA. The CDR3 has 17 residues. V dropped 0 bases and J dropped 0 bases, with 9 bases sitting between them. The CDR3 region is CASSLAPRSSYNSPLHF. The CDR3 bases are TGTGCCAGCAGCTTAGCCCCACGAAGCTCCTATAATTCACCCCTCCACTTT.

J is TRBJ2-5 and V is TRBV7-9; 10 positions agree with TRBD1. Germline CDR1 reads SEHNR; CDR2 reads FQNEAQ (reference sequence). The junction had 16 bases not matched to a gene; V was cut back by 5 bases and J by 7 bases. This CDR3 has 17 amino acids. The DNA for the CDR3 is TGTGCCAGCAGCGCGATCCGGGACAGGGGAGGTAAAGTGACCCAGTACTTC. As protein: CASSAIRDRGGKVTQYF.

The chain links TRBV6-2 or TRBV6-3 to TRBJ1-5, with D unresolved. V was trimmed by 0 bases and J by 10 bases, leaving 16 bases between them. Germline CDR1 reads MNHEY; CDR2 reads SVGEGT. This CDR3 is 15 amino acids long. The CDR3 loop is CASSYSIGVWEPQHF. The CDR3 coding sequence is TGTGCCAGCAGTTACTCGATAGGCGTGTGGGAACCCCAGCATTTT.

V gene TRBV19 combines with J gene TRBJ1-5; perhaps TRBD1 as D (5 bases). Trimming stripped 4 bases from V and 5 bases from J, with 18 bases between. In germline, CDR1 is LNHDA, CDR2 SQIVND (reference sequence). The CDR3 extends over 16 amino acids. DNA of the CDR3: TGTGCCAGTAGTAAAGATTGGGACGGACGAGATCAGCCCCAGCATTTT. Protein product: CASSKDWDGRDQPQHF.

This chain connects TRBV3-1 (or the pseudogene TRBV3-2) to TRBJ1-1, with D unclear. Looked up from germline, CDR1 is LGHDT and CDR2 is YNNKEL (reference sequence). Trimming cost V 2 bases and J 6 bases, with 13 bases left between them. The CDR3 has 14 residues. The CDR3 sequence is CASSQMGSLAEAFF. The CDR3 DNA follows: TGTGCCAGCAGCCAAATGGGGAGTCTGGCTGAAGCTTTCTTT.

The rearrangement links TRBV7-9 to TRBJ2-7; 9 bases agree with TRBD1. CDR3 length: 15 amino acids. Germline lookup yields CDR1 SEHNR and CDR2 FQNEAQ (reference sequence). The V gene end was trimmed by 5 bases and the J gene end by 3 bases; junction bases not matched to a gene: 8. The CDR3 loop reads CASSHHRDRDYEQYF. In DNA, the CDR3 is TGTGCCAGCAGCCACCACCGGGACAGGGACTACGAGCAGTACTTC. Full variable domain (missing parts from reference TRBV7-9 and TRBJ2-7): DTGVSQNPRHKITKRGQNVTFRCDPISEHNRLYWYRQTLGQGPEFLTYFQNEAQLEKSRLLSDRFSAERPKGSFSTLEIQRTEQGDSAMYLCASSHHRDRDYEQYFGPGTRLTVT.

The gene calls are TRBV24-1 and TRBJ2-1; D is tentatively TRBD1 or TRBD2 (5 bases each). Germline V CDR1 and CDR2: KGHDR, SFDVKD. The CDR3 is 13 amino acids. Trimming took off 10 bases at V and 8 bases at J, with 17 bases between the two ends. The CDR3 DNA follows: TGTGCCACTGTGGGACCTGGAAGGGATGAGCAGTTCTTC. It specifies CATVGPGRDEQFF.

V and J are TRBV7-9 and TRBJ2-7; 10 positions match TRBD2. CDR1 and CDR2 (germline): SEHNR, FQNEAQ (reference sequence). The CDR3 is 15 amino acids. V was pared by 4 bases and J by 2 bases, with 5 bases of the junction left unmatched. The CDR3 coding sequence is TGTGCCAGCAGCTCCGGGACTAGCGTTGCCTACGAGCAGTACTTC. Translating it yields CASSSGTSVAYEQYF.

The chain recombines TRBV5-1 with TRBJ1-2, with TRBD1 matching 7 bases. The CDR3 loop spans 15 amino acids. After removal of 0 bases from V and 3 bases from J, the junction contained 5 bases not matched to a gene. Germline V gene sequence: CDR1 SGHRS, CDR2 YFSETQ. This CDR3 reads CASSLAGGSDYGYTF. The CDR3 DNA reads TGCGCCAGCAGCTTGGCAGGGGGGTCAGACTATGGCTACACCTTC.

V is TRBV28 and J is TRBJ2-1; 7 bases match TRBD1. The CDR3 is made up of 15 amino acids. Unmatched junction bases numbered 6, after V lost 4 bases and J lost 3 bases. Germline values: CDR1 MDHEN, CDR2 SYDVKM. The CDR3 is CASSSGQTDYNEQFF. The CDR3 bases are TGTGCCAGCAGTTCGGGACAGACCGACTACAATGAGCAGTTCTTC. Full variable domain (rest looked up from reference TRBV28 and TRBJ2-1): DVKVTQSSRYLVKRTGEKVFLECVQDMDHENMFWYRQDPGLGLRLIYFSYDVKMKEKGDIPEGYSVSREKKERFSLILESASTNQTSMYLCASSSGQTDYNEQFFGPGTRLTVL.

The chain uses TRBV3-1 (or the pseudogene TRBV3-2) and TRBJ1-2, with D possibly being TRBD1 (5 bases). CDR1 and CDR2 (germline): LGHDT, YNNKEL (reference sequence). This CDR3 has 15 amino acids. Trimming took 1 base from V and 4 from J, leaving 13 bases between them. The CDR3 is CASSQGAGTRYGYTF. Written as DNA, the CDR3 is TGTGCCAGCAGCCAAGGCGCCGGGACGCGCTATGGCTACACCTTC.

The chain employs TRBV11-2 and TRBJ2-7; D uncertain. Germline V gives CDR1 SGHAT, CDR2 FQNNGV. V gave up 5 bases and J gave up 2 bases, with 10 bases separating them. The CDR3 loop spans 13 amino acids. The CDR3 nucleotides read TGTGCCAGCAGCCCCCCCGGCCCCTACGAGCAGTACTTC. This codes for CASSPPGPYEQYF.

The rearrangement joins TRBV5-6 to TRBJ1-2; D remains unclear. There are 13 residues in the CDR3. The V gene lost 4 bases and the J gene lost 4 bases, with 11 bases spanning the gap. Germline V gene lookup returns CDR1 SGHDT and CDR2 YYEEEE. CDR3 in DNA: TGTGCCAGCAGCCCGAGGAGCTCCTATGGCTACACCTTC. Amino acid sequence: CASSPRSSYGYTF.

This chain connects TRBV24-1 to TRBJ1-2; 7 bases map to TRBD1. The germline V gene encodes CDR1 KGHDR and CDR2 SFDVKD. CDR3 length equals 15 residues. Germline trimming cut 5 bases from V and 0 bases from J; bases unmatched to any gene: 5. CDR3 DNA sequence: TGTGCCACCAGTGCGTGGGACAGCACTAACTATGGCTACACCTTC. Amino acids: CATSAWDSTNYGYTF.

In its sample, this clone was seen a few times. The sample holds other DNA sequences that translate to the same CDR3. The chain has TRBV28 and TRBJ1-2; the D gene is possibly TRBD1 (6 bases). V was clipped by 6 bases and J by 4 bases, with 9 bases between them. The CDR3 runs to 12 residues. Germline-derived CDR1 and CDR2 are MDHEN and SYDVKM. The CDR3 loop is CASSLQGYGYTF. In nucleotides, the CDR3 is TGTGCCAGCAGCTTACAGGGCTATGGCTACACCTTC.

The V call is TRBV7-2, the J call TRBJ2-3; TRBD1 might be the D (6 bases). Trimming left V 2 bases short and J 3 bases short, with 9 bases between. The CDR3 runs 14 residues. The germline V gene encodes CDR1 SGHTA and CDR2 FQGNSA. The CDR3 DNA reads as TGTGCCAGCAGCTTAATCGGACAGACAGATACGCAGTATTTT. It translates to CASSLIGQTDTQYF.

The V gene is TRBV7-2, the J gene TRBJ1-1, with D perhaps TRBD1 (5 bases). This CDR3 has 13 residues. The V end was cut by 3 bases, the J end by 1 base, with 6 bases between. CDR1 and CDR2 (germline): SGHTA, FQGNSA. The CDR3, as DNA: TGTGCCAGCAGCTTTACAGGGAACACTGAAGCTTTCTTT. Translation: CASSFTGNTEAFF.

Here the CDR3 DNA reads TGTGCTAGTGGTCGGAGCCGGACTAGCGGGAGGGGAGAGACCCAGTACTTC. Translation gives CASGRSRTSGRGETQYF. The genes are TRBV12-5 and TRBJ2-5; 15 nucleotides match TRBD2. The CDR3 runs to 17 residues. The junction had 8 bases not matched to a gene; V was cut back by 5 bases and J by 4 bases. Germline V gene lookup returns CDR1 LGHNT and CDR2 FRNRAP.

The V call is TRBV28, the J call TRBJ2-5, with 10 bases fitting TRBD1. The CDR3 runs to 15 residues. CDR1 MDHEN and CDR2 SYDVKM come from the germline V gene. J gave up 6 bases and V 7 bases, and 11 bases lay outside the gene matches. The CDR3 is CASTPPGQGLKTQYF. CDR3 in DNA: TGTGCCAGCACCCCACCGGGACAGGGGCTAAAGACCCAGTACTTC. The full variable domain, its missing parts supplied by reference TRBV28 and TRBJ2-5, is DVKVTQSSRYLVKRTGEKVFLECVQDMDHENMFWYRQDPGLGLRLIYFSYDVKMKEKGDIPEGYSVSREKKERFSLILESASTNQTSMYLCASTPPGQGLKTQYFGPGTRLLVL.

The rearrangement uses TRBV7-2 and TRBJ1-5, with D maybe TRBD1 (5 bases). V dropped 5 bases and J dropped 4 bases, with 12 bases sitting between them. Germline V lookup: CDR1 SGHTA, CDR2 FQGNSA. The CDR3 consists of 14 residues. The CDR3 loop is CASSVNGGNQPQHF. The CDR3, as DNA: TGTGCCAGCAGCGTGAATGGGGGTAATCAGCCCCAGCATTTT.

This chain joins TRBV7-9 and TRBJ1-1; 12 nucleotides agree with TRBD1. The CDR3 extends over 15 amino acids. After removal of 4 bases from V and 4 bases from J, the junction contained 4 bases not matched to a gene. Germline V gene data show CDR1 as SEHNR and CDR2 as FQNEAQ (reference sequence). CDR3 sequence: CASSWDRGRSTEAFF. The CDR3 DNA reads TGTGCCAGCAGCTGGGACAGGGGGCGAAGCACTGAAGCTTTCTTT.

The chain recombines TRBV10-2 with TRBJ2-7; TRBD2 matches 8 bases. Germline assignment: CDR1 WSHSY and CDR2 SAAADI. V shed 5 bases and J 7 bases; nucleotides not matched to a gene: 13. The CDR3 runs to 15 residues. CDR3 DNA sequence: TGCGCCAGCAGTCTCCAGGAGCGGGGGTCGTGGGAGCAGTACTTC. Its translation is CASSLQERGSWEQYF.

The genes are TRBV5-4 and TRBJ2-1, with 10 bases fitting TRBD2. This CDR3 has 15 residues. The junction had 6 bases not matched to a gene; V was cut back by 2 bases and J by 7 bases. Germline assignment: CDR1 SGHNT and CDR2 YYREEE (reference sequence). The CDR3 bases are TGTGCCAGCAGCTTAGCGGGAGGGCCGGGGAATGAGCAGTTCTTC. The encoded protein is CASSLAGGPGNEQFF.